Each of the 5 T cell receptor beta chains below was sequenced from the same sample in a study of blood T cell repertoires in COVID-19. The assay was immunoSEQ multiplex PCR, and TCRdb's table has in-frame clones only and misses some. The sample has fewer than 40,000 clones, 75% to 85% seen once. The sample comprised peripheral blood. The receptors here all came from a man aged 70-80 years with acute or convalescent COVID-19.

The chain recombines TRBV28 with TRBJ1-2; the D is unclear. CDR1 MDHEN and CDR2 SYDVKM come from the germline V gene. V lost 4 bases to trimming and J lost 1 base, with 13 bases between them. The CDR3 spans 15 residues. The CDR3 nucleotides are TGTGCCAGCAGTTCGAGGGTCTACCGTAACTATGGCTACACCTTC. Residues: CASSSRVYRNYGYTF.

Details on this clone: The junction departs from the called germline gene at one end, perhaps through a read error. The rearrangement uses TRBV7-7 and TRBJ1-4; 9 bases match TRBD1. The CDR3 is 15 amino acids. From germline, CDR1 is SSHAT and CDR2 FNYEAQ (reference sequence). The DNA for the CDR3 is TGTGCTAGCAGCTTTAGTGACAGGGGGAATGAAAAACTGTTTTTT. Protein sequence: CASSFSDRGNEKLFF.

This chain links TRBV19 with TRBJ1-5; the D is unclear. Looked up from germline, CDR1 is LNHDA and CDR2 is SQIVND (reference sequence). The CDR3 is 17 residues long. Trimming cost V 7 bases and J 0 bases, with 19 bases left between them. As DNA, the CDR3 is TGTGCCAGTACCCCCCGGTTGGGAGCTTATAGCAATCAGCCCCAGCATTTT. Protein product: CASTPRLGAYSNQPQHF. The full variable domain, its missing parts supplied by reference TRBV19 and TRBJ1-5, is DGGITQSPKYLFRKEGQNVTLSCEQNLNHDAMYWYRQDPGQGLRLIYYSQIVNDFQKGDIAEGYSVSREKKESFPLTVTSAQKNPTAFYLCASTPRLGAYSNQPQHFGDGTRLSIL.

This chain uses TRBV11-3 with TRBJ2-1, with 7 bases identical to TRBD1. V lost 1 base to trimming and J lost 12 bases; unmatched junction nucleotides: 3. This CDR3 has 12 residues. Germline CDR1 is SGHNT and CDR2 is YENEEA. The CDR3 spells CASSLGQGGQFF. The CDR3 DNA follows: TGTGCCAGCAGCTTAGGACAGGGCGGGCAGTTCTTC.

This sequence joins TRBV18 and TRBJ1-4, with no clear D. The germline V gene has CDR1 KGHSH and CDR2 LQKENI. Trimming shortened V by 3 bases and J by 2 bases, and 10 bases separated the two germline ends. This CDR3 has 15 residues. CDR3 bases: TGTGCCAGCTCACCTCCGGGGAGCACTAATGAAAAACTGTTTTTT. Translation: CASSPPGSTNEKLFF.